This T cell receptor (delta chain) was obtained from a study of γδ T cells in repeated Plasmodium falciparum infection (dated by TCRdb to about 2021). Broadly, across the study: Malian children exposed to intense seasonal malaria transmission were enrolled in the natural-infection arm and compared with Australian children matched for age and gender. Samples from controlled-infection subjects were taken at baseline, right before selected infections, and 21 days after each infection. Malian gammadelta TCR repertoires were analysed cross-sectionally during no-transmission periods and longitudinally across acute febrile malaria episodes. Roughly 5 malaria-naive U.S. adults underwent four controlled human malaria infections by bites from P. falciparum NF54-infected Anopheles stephensi mosquitoes over around 590 days. Using both natural infection in Mali and controlled human malaria infection, the study looked at the way repeated Plasmodium falciparum infection shapes the human gammadelta T cell repertoire.

Vgamma9/Vdelta2+ and Vdelta2-negative gammadelta T cell populations were flow-sorted from peripheral blood mononuclear cells for bulk TCR repertoire analysis. What the authors observed across the whole study: The controlled-infection cohort was small, limiting analysis of inter-individual variability in gammadelta T cell responses. In Vdelta2-negative, largely Vdelta1+, gammadelta TCR repertoires, repeated controlled infections appeared to drive waves of new clonotype selection. Across time and infection, the Vgamma9/Vdelta2+ TCR repertoires showed a highly stable polyclonal makeup, with many TCRgamma sequences overlapping between individuals. Generalizability was limited because the Malian cohort came from a small rural village made up predominantly of one ethnic group. Compared with the repertoires of Australian children, the Vdelta2-negative gammadelta TCR repertoires of Malian children appeared more clonally expanded, less diverse and less shared.

About this clone: Its antigen is not yet known. For this DNA, TCRdb reports the protein of a much larger clone, which diverges at residue 17, most likely from a read error; the protein presented here is translated directly from the DNA.

Library prep was done by multiplex PCR. The sequencer listed for this sample is Illumina MiSeq. Each sorted gammadelta T cell sample was sequenced for both the TCR gamma (TRG) and TCR delta (TRD) chains. The original pipeline was this. Clonotype tree plots, accumulated frequency of the top 20 clonotypes, diversity index (DI) and D75 metrics were included in the repertoire analyses. TCRdb reprocessed the public data with the CATT caller; entries with the same nucleotide sequence were combined afterwards. The V and J calls shown here were made by TCRdb, not taken from the authors' results. Recorded for this sample are 75,000 to 95,000 delta-chain clones; 0.95% to 1% of them occurred a single time. The top ten clones comprise 9.6% of the sample. The CDR3 spans 28 residues, from the cysteine through the phenylalanine. Left in the record is the CDR3 DNA by itself, 84 bases read in frame from the first base. Between the V and J ends, shortened by 2 bases and 0 bases respectively, the junction contains 49 bases. CDR1 and CDR2 (TSWWSYY, QGS) derive from the germline V gene.

The source of this sequence is a pool of human donors (malaria-infected and uninfected, not separated). The sample was gamma-delta T cells from blood. The V and J genes are TRDV1 and TRDJ1; the D gene is tentatively TRDD2 or TRDD3, each matching 7 bases. TCRdb gives no J gene; it was assigned here by matching the DNA to germline. The CDR3 is CALGERRFLQTPGGPNRIPLPHTDKLIF. In nucleotides, the sequence is TGTGCTCTTGGGGAAAGACGTTTCCTACAGACCCCTGGGGGCCCAAATCGGATCCCCCTCCCCCACACCGATAAACTCATCTTT.